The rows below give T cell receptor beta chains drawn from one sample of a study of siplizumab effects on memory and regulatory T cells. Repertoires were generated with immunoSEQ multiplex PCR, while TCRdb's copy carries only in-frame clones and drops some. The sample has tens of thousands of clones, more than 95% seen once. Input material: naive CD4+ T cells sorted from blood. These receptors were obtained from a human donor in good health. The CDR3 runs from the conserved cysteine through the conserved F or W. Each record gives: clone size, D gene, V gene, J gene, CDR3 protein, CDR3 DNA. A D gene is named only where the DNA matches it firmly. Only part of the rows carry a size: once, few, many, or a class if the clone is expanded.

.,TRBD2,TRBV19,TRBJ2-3,CASSNPSGGISTDTQYF,TGTGCCAGTAGTAATCCTAGCGGGGGGATTAGCACAGATACGCAGTATTTT
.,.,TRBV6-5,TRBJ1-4,CASRRYRATSEKLFF,TGTGCCAGCAGGCGATACCGGGCAACGAGTGAAAAACTGTTTTTT
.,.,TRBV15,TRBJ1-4,CATSRDLSSNEKLFF,TGTGCCACCAGCAGAGATCTTAGCAGTAATGAAAAACTGTTTTTT
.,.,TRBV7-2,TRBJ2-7,CASSSGTGSSYEQYF,TGTGCCAGCAGCTCGGGGACTGGTAGCTCCTACGAGCAGTACTTC
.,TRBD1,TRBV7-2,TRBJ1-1,CASSKGTGGNTEAFF,TGTGCCAGCAGCAAAGGGACAGGTGGGAACACTGAAGCTTTCTTT
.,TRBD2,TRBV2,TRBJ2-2,CASSIAGGSGELFF,TGTGCCAGCAGTATAGCGGGGGGATCCGGGGAGCTGTTTTTT
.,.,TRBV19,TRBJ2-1,CASKFGWAYNEQFF,TGTGCCAGTAAATTTGGGTGGGCCTACAATGAGCAGTTCTTC
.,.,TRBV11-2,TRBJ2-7,CASSSYGERWYF,TGTGCCAGCAGCTCCTACGGAGAACGTTGGTACTTC
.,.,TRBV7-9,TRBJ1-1,CASSFRGGREAFF,TGTGCCAGCAGTTTTAGGGGCGGCAGGGAAGCTTTCTTT
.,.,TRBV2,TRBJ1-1,CASMGQIKAFF,TGTGCCAGCATGGGTCAGATTAAAGCTTTCTTT
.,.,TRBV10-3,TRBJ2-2,CAISEGSGTGELFF,TGTGCCATCAGTGAGGGAAGCGGGACCGGGGAGCTGTTTTTT
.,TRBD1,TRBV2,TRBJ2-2,CASSRQGANTGELFF,TGTGCCAGCAGTAGACAGGGAGCGAACACCGGGGAGCTGTTTTTT
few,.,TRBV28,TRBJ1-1,CASSREIGEAFF,TGTGCCAGCAGTAGGGAGATTGGGGAAGCTTTCTTT
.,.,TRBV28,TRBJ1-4,CASSLLRGGGLFF,TGTGCCAGCAGTTTATTAAGGGGGGGTGGACTGTTTTTT